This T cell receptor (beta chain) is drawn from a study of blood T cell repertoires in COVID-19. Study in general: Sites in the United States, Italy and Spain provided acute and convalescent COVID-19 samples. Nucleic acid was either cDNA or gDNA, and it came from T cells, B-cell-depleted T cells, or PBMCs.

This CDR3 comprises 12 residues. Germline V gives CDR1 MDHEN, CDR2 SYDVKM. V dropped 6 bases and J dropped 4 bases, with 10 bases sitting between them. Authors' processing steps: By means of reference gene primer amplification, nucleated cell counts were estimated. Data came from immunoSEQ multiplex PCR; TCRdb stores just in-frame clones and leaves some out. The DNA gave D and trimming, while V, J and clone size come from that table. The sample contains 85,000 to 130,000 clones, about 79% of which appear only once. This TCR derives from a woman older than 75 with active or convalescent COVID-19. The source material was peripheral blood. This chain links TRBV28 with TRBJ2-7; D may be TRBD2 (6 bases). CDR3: CASSRGTYEQYF. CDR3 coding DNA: TGTGCCAGCAGCCGCGGGACTTACGAGCAGTACTTC.